Listed here is a single T cell receptor (beta chain). The antigen it recognizes is unknown. No base quality values were provided; no much bigger clone lies one nucleotide off. This record belongs to a study of radiotherapy plus CTLA-4 blockade in lung cancer (dated by TCRdb to the late 2010s). About the investigation overall: Objective responses were observed in about a sixth of enrolled patients, and disease control was achieved in less than 40%.

The CDR3 goes from the cysteine to the phenylalanine over 15 residues. Only the CDR3 region is kept as DNA, spanning 45 bases read in frame from base 1. Reading the germline V gene gives CDR1 SGHDN and CDR2 FVKESK. At the junction V is shortened by 1 base and J by 2 bases, with 10 bases in between. The study tested focal radiation therapy combined with CTLA-4 blockade (ipilimumab) in patients with chemo-refractory metastatic non-small-cell lung cancer. Beyond this particular receptor, the publication reports: TCR clones derived from tumors expanded in peripheral blood after treatment with radiotherapy and ipilimumab. Increased serum interferon-beta after radiation, together with early dynamic changes in blood T cell clones, were reported to be the strongest predictors of response.

Libraries came from the immunoSEQ multiplex PCR assay. TCRdb holds this immuneACCESS table with in-frame rearrangements only. Some clones are missing; in checked studies, unresolved V genes explain under half, and the rest has no known cause. This sample lists about 70,000 clones; around 79% were detected once. The ten top clones hold about 10% of the sample. The sequence came from a human donor with non-small cell lung cancer who had a complete response to radiotherapy plus ipilimumab. Rearrangement joined TRBV14 to TRBJ2-3; matching of 6 bases hints at TRBD2 as the D gene. The material was peripheral blood, obtained from a patient treated with radiotherapy plus ipilimumab. The nucleotides read TGTGCCAGCAGCCAAGTGGCGGACTACACAGATACGCAGTATTTT. It codes for CASSQVADYTDTQYF.